The clone carrying this T cell receptor (beta chain) was seen a handful of times. As yet, its antigen is unknown. V lost 0 bases and J 0 bases, leaving 6 bases between the germline ends. This CDR3 is built from 14 residues. Germline-derived CDR1 and CDR2 are MNHEY and SVGAGI. The data stem from a study of T-cell reconstitution after alpha-beta-depleted transplantation in children. Study-wide points: Two months or so post-transplant, alpha-beta T cells reportedly derived from several hundred expanded graft clones. Some patients' high day-60 TCRbeta diversity was traced to surviving recipient T cells and thymic progenitors. It was newly produced T cells that mostly accounted for T-cell counts and diversity one year after transplant.

During its preparation, the TCRbeta library received unique molecular identifiers. TCRdb re-called the PCR reads through MiXCR, storing one row per CDR3 protein. The table has tens of thousands of distinct CDR3 sequences, roughly 20% seen once. This TCR came from a male patient aged 2-10 years who had a stem cell transplant for acute lymphoblastic leukemia, so the T cells may come from the graft donor. The chain is built from TRBV6-5 and TRBJ2-7; D gene unclear. The sample was PBMCs, mostly from graft donor cells, taken 360 days after TCRalphabeta/CD19-depleted stem cell transplant. The CDR3, as DNA: TGTGCCAGCAGTTACTCCCGGACCTCCTACGAGCAGTACTTC. Translation gives CASSYSRTSYEQYF.